This section outlines one T cell receptor (beta chain) sequence together with its context. This record comes from a study of blood T cell repertoires in COVID-19. About the research overall: The analysed material was cDNA or gDNA that came from T cells, B-cell-depleted T cells, or PBMCs.

Study processing details: The authors estimated nucleated cell counts from reference gene primer amplification. Here immunoSEQ multiplex PCR was the method, and the copy in TCRdb shows in-frame clones only, minus some. V and J calls and clone size are as listed in that table; D and trimming were resolved from the DNA. This sample has 45,000 or so clones, with roughly nine tenths found just once. Trimming took 1 base from V and 5 from J, leaving 11 bases between them. Germline V gene data show CDR1 as SGHTA and CDR2 as FQGNSA. CDR3 length equals 15 residues. The chain couples TRBV7-2 to TRBJ2-2; a possible D gene is TRBD2 (5 bases). The sequencing sample was made of peripheral blood. The sequence derives from a human donor in a cohort sampled during active COVID-19. Here the CDR3 reads CASSLGGLVTGELFF. CDR3 DNA sequence: TGTGCCAGCAGCTTAGGTGGACTTGTTACCGGGGAGCTGTTTTTT.